The rows below give T cell receptor beta chains drawn from one sample of a study of blood T cell repertoires in COVID-19. Sequencing was performed with immunoSEQ multiplex PCR; in TCRdb, only in-frame clones are kept and a portion is missing. The repertoire holds more than 35,000 clones, around 89% seen once, with under 9.5% in the top ten. The sample comprised peripheral blood. These receptors were obtained from a man younger than 40 with active or convalescent COVID-19. The CDR3 runs from the conserved cysteine through the conserved F or W. A D gene is named only where the DNA matches it firmly. Rows may omit the clone size; those that give it use once, few, many or a size class.

J gene	D gene	CDR3 length	clone size	V gene	CDR3 DNA	CDR3 protein
TRBJ1-1	.	12	.	TRBV19	TGTGCCAGTTTATCGGGAGGAGCTGAAGCTTTCTTT	CASLSGGAEAFF
TRBJ2-7	TRBD1	13	.	TRBV3-1/TRBV3-2	TGTGCCAGCAGCCAAGGCAGGGGGTACGAGCAGTACTTC	CASSQGRGYEQYF
TRBJ1-2	.	15	.	TRBV27	TGTGCCAGCAGTTTAGAGGGAAGACTGGGGTATGGCTACACCTTC	CASSLEGRLGYGYTF
TRBJ1-4	TRBD1	15	once	TRBV5-1	TGCGCCAGCAGCTCAACAGGGGCGTCGGGAGAAAAACTGTTTTTT	CASSSTGASGEKLFF
TRBJ1-6	TRBD1	14	.	TRBV7-9	TGTGCCAGCAGCGTTACAGGGGGCAATTCACCCCTCCACTTT	CASSVTGGNSPLHF
TRBJ1-2	TRBD1	14	once	TRBV7-2	TGTGCCAGCAGCTCGAGGACAGGCCACTATGGCTACACCTTC	CASSSRTGHYGYTF
TRBJ1-3	.	14	once	TRBV18	TGTGCCAGCTCACCTCCAGGGGCCGAGGACACCATATATTTT	CASSPPGAEDTIYF
TRBJ1-5	.	14	few	TRBV27	TGTGCCAGCAGTGGTCGGCAGGGCGGTCAGCCCCAGCATTTT	CASSGRQGGQPQHF
TRBJ2-2	TRBD2	15	.	TRBV19	TGTGCCAGTAGTATCAGTCTAGCGGCCACCGGGGAGCTGTTTTTT	CASSISLAATGELFF
TRBJ2-7	.	15	.	TRBV3-1/TRBV3-2	TGTGCCAGCAGCCGAGATCGGGTAAGCTCCTACGAGCAGTACTTC	CASSRDRVSSYEQYF
TRBJ1-6	.	13	.	TRBV19	TGTGCCAGTAGTGTCGGGGGGAATTCACCCCTCCACTTT	CASSVGGNSPLHF
TRBJ1-1	.	16	.	TRBV6-6	TGTGCCAGCAGTTACCCTTTGGACAGAATCGGCACTGAAGCTTTCTTT	CASSYPLDRIGTEAFF
TRBJ2-1	TRBD2	18	.	TRBV18	TGTGCCAGCTCACCACCGGGACTAGCGATCGGCTCCTACAATGAGCAGTTCTTC	CASSPPGLAIGSYNEQFF
TRBJ1-6	.	17	.	TRBV4-1	TGCGCCAGCAGCCAAAGAGGGGGGGCAAGTAGCAATTCACCCCTCCACTTT	CASSQRGGASSNSPLHF
TRBJ2-1	TRBD1	13	.	TRBV11-3	TGTGCCAGCAGCTTGAGCGGACAGGGCGTGCAGTTCTTC	CASSLSGQGVQFF
TRBJ2-5	TRBD2	16	.	TRBV5-1	TGCGCCAGCAGCTTGGCGCCTAGCGGGGGCCAAGAGACCCAGTACTTC	CASSLAPSGGQETQYF
TRBJ2-1	.	13	.	TRBV7-2	TGTGCCACCTCGGGTATGGATGGCAATGAGCAGTTCTTC	CATSGMDGNEQFF
TRBJ1-6	TRBD1	16	.	TRBV5-1	TGCGCCAGCAGCTTGGAGGGGGACAGGGGAAATTCACCCCTCCACTTT	CASSLEGDRGNSPLHF
TRBJ1-1	TRBD1	13	.	TRBV25-1	TGTGCCAGCAGTGAGACAGGGTCCACTGAAGCTTTCTTT	CASSETGSTEAFF
TRBJ1-3	TRBD1	14	.	TRBV11-2	TGTGCCAGCAGCCCTGACAGGGGGGGAAACACCATATATTTT	CASSPDRGGNTIYF
TRBJ2-1	TRBD1	14	.	TRBV19	TGTGCCAGTAGTGCCCACAGGGGCCTCAATGAGCAGTTCTTC	CASSAHRGLNEQFF